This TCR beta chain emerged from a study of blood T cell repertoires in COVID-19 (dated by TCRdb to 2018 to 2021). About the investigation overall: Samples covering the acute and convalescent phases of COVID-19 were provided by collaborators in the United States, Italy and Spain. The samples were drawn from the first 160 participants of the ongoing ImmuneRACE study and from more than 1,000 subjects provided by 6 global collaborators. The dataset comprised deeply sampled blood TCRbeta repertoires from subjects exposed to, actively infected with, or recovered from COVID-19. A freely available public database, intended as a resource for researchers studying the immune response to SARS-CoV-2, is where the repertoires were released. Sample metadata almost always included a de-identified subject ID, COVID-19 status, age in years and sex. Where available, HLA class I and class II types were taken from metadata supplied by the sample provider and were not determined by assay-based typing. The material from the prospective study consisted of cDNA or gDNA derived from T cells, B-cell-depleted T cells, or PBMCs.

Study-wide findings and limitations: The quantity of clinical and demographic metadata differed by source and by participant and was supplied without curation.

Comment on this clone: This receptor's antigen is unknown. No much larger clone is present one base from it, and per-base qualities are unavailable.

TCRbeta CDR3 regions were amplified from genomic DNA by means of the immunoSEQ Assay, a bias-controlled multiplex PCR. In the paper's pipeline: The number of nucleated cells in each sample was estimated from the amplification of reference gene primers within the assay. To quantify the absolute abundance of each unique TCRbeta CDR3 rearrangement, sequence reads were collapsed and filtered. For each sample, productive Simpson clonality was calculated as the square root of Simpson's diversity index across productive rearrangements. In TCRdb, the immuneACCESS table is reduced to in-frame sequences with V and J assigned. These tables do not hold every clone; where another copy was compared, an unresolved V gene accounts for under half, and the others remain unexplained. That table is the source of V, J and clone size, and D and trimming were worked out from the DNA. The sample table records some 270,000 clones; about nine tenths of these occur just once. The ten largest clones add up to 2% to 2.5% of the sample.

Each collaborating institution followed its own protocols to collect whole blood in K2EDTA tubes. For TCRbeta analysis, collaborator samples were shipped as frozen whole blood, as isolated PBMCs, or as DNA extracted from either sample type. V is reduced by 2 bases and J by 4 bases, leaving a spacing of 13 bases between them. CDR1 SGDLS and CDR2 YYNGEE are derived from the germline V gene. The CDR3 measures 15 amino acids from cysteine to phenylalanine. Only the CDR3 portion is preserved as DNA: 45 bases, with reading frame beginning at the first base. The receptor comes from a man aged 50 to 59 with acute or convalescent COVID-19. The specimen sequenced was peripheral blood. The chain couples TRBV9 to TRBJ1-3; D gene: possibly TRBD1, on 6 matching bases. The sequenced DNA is TGTGCCAGCAGCGTGAATCAGGGGCCAGGAAACACCATATATTTT. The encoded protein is CASSVNQGPGNTIYF.